This is a list of T cell receptor beta chains from one sample in a study of blood T cell repertoires in COVID-19. Sequencing was performed with immunoSEQ multiplex PCR; in TCRdb, only in-frame clones are kept and a portion is missing. This sample yields about 97,000 clones, of which 85% are seen a single time; about 1.7% belongs to the top ten. The sample was peripheral blood. These receptor sequences come from a woman between 70 and 85 years old with active or convalescent COVID-19. The CDR3 runs from the conserved cysteine through the conserved F or W. A D gene is named only where the DNA matches it firmly. Some rows mark clone size as missing; the rest say once, few, many or name a class of expanded clone.

v_call,j_call,d_call,clone_size,cdr3_length,cdr3_nt,cdr3_aa
TRBV19,TRBJ2-3,-,-,13,TGTGCCAGTAGTCTAGCAAGCACAGATACGCAGTATTTT,CASSLASTDTQYF
TRBV28,TRBJ2-3,-,-,13,TGTGCCAGCAGGAGCGGTAGCACAGATACGCAGTATTTT,CASRSGSTDTQYF
TRBV2,TRBJ2-1,TRBD2,-,15,TGTGCCAGCAGTCTTTTAGCGGGAGCGCGAAATGAGCAGTTCTTC,CASSLLAGARNEQFF
TRBV7-9,TRBJ2-3,TRBD2,-,19,TGTGCCAGCCAGGGGGGCGGGAGGGCCCTTAATGGAATGGCAGATACGCAGTATTTT,CASQGGGRALNGMADTQYF
TRBV28,TRBJ1-6,TRBD1,-,14,TGTGCCAGCCATACGAGGACAGGGAATTCACCCCTCCACTTT,CASHTRTGNSPLHF
TRBV12-5,TRBJ2-5,TRBD2,-,13,TGTGCTAGTGGCATGGGAGGGGTGGAGACCCAGTACTTC,CASGMGGVETQYF
TRBV5-1,TRBJ2-7,TRBD2,-,15,TGCGCCAGCAGCTCACTAGCGGGGGCCTCCTACGAGCAGTACTTC,CASSSLAGASYEQYF
TRBV2,TRBJ2-1,TRBD1,-,13,TGTGCCAGCACAGGGGGCTTCAACAATGAGCAGTTCTTC,CASTGGFNNEQFF
TRBV6-6,TRBJ1-2,-,-,13,TGTGCCAGCAGTTACACAATGGGGCGGTCGGGCACCTTC,CASSYTMGRSGTF
TRBV20-1,TRBJ2-7,TRBD2,-,15,TGCAGTGCTAGTCTTTTGGTAGCGGGGGTATACGAGCAGTACTTC,CSASLLVAGVYEQYF
TRBV7-2,TRBJ2-1,TRBD2,-,14,TGTGCCAGCAGCGGTAGGACTAGCGTGAATGAGCAGTTCTTC,CASSGRTSVNEQFF
TRBV6-2/TRBV6-3,TRBJ1-2,-,-,14,TGTGCCAGCAGTTACTCGAAGGGGCCCGATGGCTACACCTTC,CASSYSKGPDGYTF
TRBV11-2,TRBJ2-1,TRBD2,-,16,TGTGCCAGCAGACTCAACAAACTAGCGGAGGGGAATGAGCAGTTCTTC,CASRLNKLAEGNEQFF
TRBV28,TRBJ1-2,-,-,16,TGTGCCAGCAGTCGCCCCCGGGGGACTTTTAACTATGGCTACACCTTC,CASSRPRGTFNYGYTF
TRBV30,TRBJ2-5,TRBD2,-,13,TGTGCCTGGAGTGTTGGCGGGGGAAAGACCCAGTACTTC,CAWSVGGGKTQYF
TRBV20-1,TRBJ2-1,TRBD2,-,11,TGCAGTGCGAGTAGCGGGAATGAGCAGTTCTTC,CSASSGNEQFF
TRBV2,TRBJ2-5,TRBD2,-,16,TGTGCCAGCAGTGAATCCGGGACTAGCGGGAGAGAGACCCAGTACTTC,CASSESGTSGRETQYF
TRBV2,TRBJ1-5,-,-,14,TGTGCCAGCAGTGAGTTGAGACAGGATCAGCCCCAGCATTTT,CASSELRQDQPQHF
TRBV9,TRBJ2-3,TRBD2,-,15,TGTGCCAGCACCCGGCTGGCGGGGGTCACAGATACGCAGTATTTT,CASTRLAGVTDTQYF
TRBV2,TRBJ2-7,-,-,15,TGTGCCAGCAGTGAAATGCCAGGGATTCGGAACGAGCAGTACTTC,CASSEMPGIRNEQYF
TRBV19,TRBJ2-1,TRBD1,-,15,TGTGCCAGCGGGCCTTCCGGGACAGGGGACAATGAGCAGTTCTTC,CASGPSGTGDNEQFF
TRBV7-2,TRBJ1-1,-,once,13,TGTGCCAGCAGTGATCAGGGTGGCACTGAAGCTTTCTTT,CASSDQGGTEAFF
TRBV2,TRBJ1-1,TRBD1,-,15,TGTGCCAGCTGTGGGACAGGGACCACCTTTACTGAAGCTTTCTTT,CASCGTGTTFTEAFF
TRBV5-6,TRBJ2-7,TRBD2,-,18,TGTGCCAGCAGCTTGACTAGCGGGATAGGGACGCGGTCCTACGAGCAGTACTTC,CASSLTSGIGTRSYEQYF
TRBV7-8,TRBJ1-6,TRBD1,-,16,TGTGCCAGCAGCTTGTACCGACAGGGGAATAATTCACCCCTCCACTTT,CASSLYRQGNNSPLHF
TRBV24-1,TRBJ1-2,TRBD1,-,14,TGTGCCACCAGTGCCGGACAGGGGAACTATGGCTACACCTTC,CATSAGQGNYGYTF
TRBV3-1/TRBV3-2,TRBJ2-2,TRBD2,-,16,TGTGCCAGCAGCCAATCTCTCGGCGGGAGCCGTCACGAGCTGTTTTTT,CASSQSLGGSRHELFF
TRBV6-2/TRBV6-3,TRBJ2-3,-,-,13,TGTGCCAGCAGTTACTCCCTCACAGATACGCAGTATTTT,CASSYSLTDTQYF
TRBV6-4,TRBJ2-1,TRBD1,-,16,TGTGCCAGCAGTGACTCGCCGGGACAGGGGAAGGATGAGCAGTTCTTC,CASSDSPGQGKDEQFF
TRBV7-2,TRBJ2-7,TRBD1,-,15,TGTGCCAGCAGCCAAGAACCGGGACAGGGGTACGAGCAGTACTTC,CASSQEPGQGYEQYF
TRBV6-2/TRBV6-3,TRBJ1-5,TRBD1,-,15,TGTGCCAGCAGTTACCCCGGGACAGGGAATCAGCCCCAGCATTTT,CASSYPGTGNQPQHF
TRBV11-2,TRBJ1-2,TRBD1,-,13,TGTGCCAGCAGCAGTGACAGGGGTCCGTACTACACCTTC,CASSSDRGPYYTF
TRBV9,TRBJ2-1,-,-,15,TGTGCCAGCAGCATGACTAGTTCGCGCTACAATGAGCAGTTCTTC,CASSMTSSRYNEQFF
TRBV5-1,TRBJ2-3,TRBD2,few,15,TGCGCCAGCAGCTTGGATAGCGGGAGAGCAGATACGCAGTATTTT,CASSLDSGRADTQYF
TRBV7-3,TRBJ1-6,TRBD1,once,14,TGTGCCAGCAGCGCACAGGGGGCTAATTCACCCCTCCACTTT,CASSAQGANSPLHF
TRBV24-1,TRBJ1-4,-,-,15,TGTGCCACCAGTGATTCGGGTGCAACTAATGAAAAACTGTTTTTT,CATSDSGATNEKLFF
TRBV2,TRBJ2-3,-,-,13,TGTGCCTCAGGGTTGGGTAGCACAGATACGCAGTATTTT,CASGLGSTDTQYF
TRBV19,TRBJ2-3,-,-,13,TGTGCCAGTGGGGGACTCTACACAGATACGCAGTATTTT,CASGGLYTDTQYF
TRBV6-5,TRBJ1-5,-,-,14,TGTGCCAGCAGTTCAATTCAGGGATCCCGGCCCCAGCATTTT,CASSSIQGSRPQHF
TRBV19,TRBJ2-3,-,-,12,TGTGCCAGCAGCTCCCACCCGGGTACGCAGTATTTT,CASSSHPGTQYF
TRBV9,TRBJ2-3,-,-,15,TGTGCCAGCAGCCCCAGGGAAAGGCCCACAGATACGCAGTATTTT,CASSPRERPTDTQYF
TRBV7-2,TRBJ1-2,-,once,14,TGTGCCAGCAGGGACGCCTCGGGGGGCTATGGCTACACCTTC,CASRDASGGYGYTF
TRBV10-3,TRBJ2-6,TRBD2,-,19,TGTGCCATCAGTGCCGTCACTAGCGGGAGTTTCACTGGGGCCAACGTCCTGACTTTC,CAISAVTSGSFTGANVLTF
TRBV28,TRBJ2-1,-,few,16,TGTGCCAGCAGTTTCCCGCGGAGGAAACGATACAATGAGCAGTTCTTC,CASSFPRRKRYNEQFF
TRBV30,TRBJ2-1,-,-,15,TGTGCCTGGAGTGTAAAGTGGCGGGAAGGTCGTGAGCAGTTCTTC,CAWSVKWREGREQFF
TRBV10-2,TRBJ2-7,TRBD2,few,14,TGCGCCAGCCGACCCGAAAGACTAGCGGGCGAGCAGTACTTC,CASRPERLAGEQYF
TRBV28,TRBJ2-1,-,-,11,TGTGCCAGCACCCTCTACAATGAGCAGTTCTTC,CASTLYNEQFF